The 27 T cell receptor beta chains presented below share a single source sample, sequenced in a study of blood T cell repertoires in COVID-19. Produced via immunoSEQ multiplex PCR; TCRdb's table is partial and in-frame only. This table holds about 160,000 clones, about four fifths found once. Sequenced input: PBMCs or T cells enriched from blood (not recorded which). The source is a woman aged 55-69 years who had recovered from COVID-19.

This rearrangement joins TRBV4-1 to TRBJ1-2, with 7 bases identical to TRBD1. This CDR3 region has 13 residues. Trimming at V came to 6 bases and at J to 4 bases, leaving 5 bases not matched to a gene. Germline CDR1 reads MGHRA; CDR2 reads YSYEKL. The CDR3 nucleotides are TGCGCCAGCAGAGATGACAGGGTCTATGGCTACACCTTC. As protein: CASRDDRVYGYTF.

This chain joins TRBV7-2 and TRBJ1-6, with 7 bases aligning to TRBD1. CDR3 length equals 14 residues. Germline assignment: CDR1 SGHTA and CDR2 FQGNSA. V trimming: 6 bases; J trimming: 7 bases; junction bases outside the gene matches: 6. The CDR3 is CASSWTGSNSPLHF. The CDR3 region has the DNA TGTGCCAGCAGTTGGACAGGATCAAATTCACCCCTCCACTTT.

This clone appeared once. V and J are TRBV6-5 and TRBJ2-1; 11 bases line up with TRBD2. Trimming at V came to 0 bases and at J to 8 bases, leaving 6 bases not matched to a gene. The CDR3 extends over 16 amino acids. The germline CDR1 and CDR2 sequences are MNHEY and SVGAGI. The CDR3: CASSYSDSGGVYEQFF. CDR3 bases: TGTGCCAGCAGTTACTCGGATAGCGGGGGGGTTTATGAGCAGTTCTTC.

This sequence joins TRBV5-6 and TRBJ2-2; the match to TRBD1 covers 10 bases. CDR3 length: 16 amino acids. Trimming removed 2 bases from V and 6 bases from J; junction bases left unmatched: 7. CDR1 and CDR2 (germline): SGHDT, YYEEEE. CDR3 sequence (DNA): TGTGCCAGCAGCTTCCGGGACAGGGGTTTCCCCGGGGAGCTGTTTTTT. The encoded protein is CASSFRDRGFPGELFF.

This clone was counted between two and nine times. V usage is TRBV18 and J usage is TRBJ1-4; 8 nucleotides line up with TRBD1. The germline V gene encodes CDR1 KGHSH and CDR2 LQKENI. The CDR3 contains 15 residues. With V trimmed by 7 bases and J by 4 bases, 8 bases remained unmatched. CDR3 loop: CASWSGQDRNEKLFF. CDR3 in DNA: TGTGCCAGCTGGTCGGGACAGGATCGTAATGAAAAACTGTTTTTT.

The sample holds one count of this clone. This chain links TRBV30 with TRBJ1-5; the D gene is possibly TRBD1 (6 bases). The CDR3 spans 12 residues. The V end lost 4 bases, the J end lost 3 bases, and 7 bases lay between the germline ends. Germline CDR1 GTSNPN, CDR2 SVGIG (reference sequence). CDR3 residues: CAWNRVNQPQHF. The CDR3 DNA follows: TGTGCCTGGAACAGGGTCAATCAGCCCCAGCATTTT.

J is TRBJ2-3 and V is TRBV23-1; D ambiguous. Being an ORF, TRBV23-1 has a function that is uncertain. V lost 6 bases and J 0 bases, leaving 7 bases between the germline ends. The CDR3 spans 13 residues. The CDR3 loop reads CASSPISTDTQYF. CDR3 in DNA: TGCGCCAGCAGCCCTATTAGCACAGATACGCAGTATTTT.

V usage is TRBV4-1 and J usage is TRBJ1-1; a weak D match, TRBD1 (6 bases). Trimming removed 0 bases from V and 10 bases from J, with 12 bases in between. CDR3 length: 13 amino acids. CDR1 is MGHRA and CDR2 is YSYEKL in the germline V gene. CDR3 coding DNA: TGCGCCAGCAGCCAAGATCTGACAGGAGGAGCTTTCTTT. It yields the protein CASSQDLTGGAFF.

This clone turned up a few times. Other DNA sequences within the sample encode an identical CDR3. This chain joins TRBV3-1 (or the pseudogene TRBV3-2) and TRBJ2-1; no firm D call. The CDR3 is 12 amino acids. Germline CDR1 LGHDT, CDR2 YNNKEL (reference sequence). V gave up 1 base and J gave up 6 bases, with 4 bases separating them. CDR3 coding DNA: TGTGCCAGCAGCCAAGGCGGCAATGAGCAGTTCTTC. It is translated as CASSQGGNEQFF.

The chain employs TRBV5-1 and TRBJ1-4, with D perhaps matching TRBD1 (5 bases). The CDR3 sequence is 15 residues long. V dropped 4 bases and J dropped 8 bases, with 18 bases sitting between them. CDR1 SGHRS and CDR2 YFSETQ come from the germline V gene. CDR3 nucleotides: TGCGCCAGCAGCGGTGACAGCACAATGGAGGAAAAACTGTTTTTT. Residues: CASSGDSTMEEKLFF. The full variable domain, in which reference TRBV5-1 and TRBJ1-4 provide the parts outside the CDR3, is KAGVTQTPRYLIKTRGQQVTLSCSPISGHRSVSWYQQTPGQGLQFLFEYFSETQRNKGNFPGRFSGRQFSNSRSEMNVSTLELGDSALYLCASSGDSTMEEKLFFGSGTQLSVL.

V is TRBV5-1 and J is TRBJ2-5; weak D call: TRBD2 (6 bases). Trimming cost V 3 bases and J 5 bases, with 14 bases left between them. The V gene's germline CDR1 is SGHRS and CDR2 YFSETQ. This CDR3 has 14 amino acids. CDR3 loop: CASSSTAGRETQYF. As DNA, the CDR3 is TGCGCCAGCAGCTCCACGGCGGGGAGGGAGACCCAGTACTTC.

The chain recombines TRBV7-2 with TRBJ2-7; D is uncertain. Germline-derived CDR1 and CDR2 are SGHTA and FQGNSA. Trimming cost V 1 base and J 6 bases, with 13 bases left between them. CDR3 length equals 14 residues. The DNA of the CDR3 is TGTGCCAGCAGCTTAGAGTATTCCCGCAGCGAGCAGTACTTC. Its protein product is CASSLEYSRSEQYF.

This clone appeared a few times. The DNA of the CDR3 is TGCGCCAGCGCGGGACAGGGGAACACTGAAGCTTTCTTT. Its translation is CASAGQGNTEAFF. The rearrangement joins TRBV5-1 to TRBJ1-1; 9 bases fit TRBD1. Trimming took 7 bases from V and 1 from J; bases not matched to a gene: 2. Germline CDR1 and CDR2: SGHRS and YFSETQ. CDR3 length: 13 residues.

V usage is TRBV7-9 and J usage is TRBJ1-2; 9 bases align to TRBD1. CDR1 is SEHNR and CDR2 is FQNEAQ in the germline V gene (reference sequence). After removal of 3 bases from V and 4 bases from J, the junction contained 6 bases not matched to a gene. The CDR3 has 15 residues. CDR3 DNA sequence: TGTGCCAGCAGCTTGGGGGACAGGGCAATCTATGGCTACACCTTC. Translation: CASSLGDRAIYGYTF.

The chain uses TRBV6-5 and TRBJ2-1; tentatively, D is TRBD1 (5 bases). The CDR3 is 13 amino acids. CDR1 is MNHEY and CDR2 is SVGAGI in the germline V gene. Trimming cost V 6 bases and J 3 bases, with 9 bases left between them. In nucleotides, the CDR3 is TGTGCCAGCAGAACAGGCCTCTACAATGAGCAGTTCTTC. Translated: CASRTGLYNEQFF.

The DNA of the CDR3 is TGTGCCAGTAGTATAACCACAGGGGGCGTTGAAAAACTGTTTTTT. Protein: CASSITTGGVEKLFF. The chain joins TRBV19 to TRBJ1-4, with TRBD1 identical over 9 bases. The trim removed 2 bases at V and 7 bases at J, leaving 5 bases unmatched. This CDR3 contains 15 residues. Germline loops: CDR1 LNHDA, CDR2 SQIVND (reference sequence).

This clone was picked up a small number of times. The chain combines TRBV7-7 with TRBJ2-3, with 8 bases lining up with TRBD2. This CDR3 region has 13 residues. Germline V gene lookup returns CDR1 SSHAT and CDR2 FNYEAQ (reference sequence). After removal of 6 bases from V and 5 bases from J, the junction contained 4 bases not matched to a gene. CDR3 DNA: TGTGCCAGCAGTCCCAGCGGGGGAGATACGCAGTATTTT. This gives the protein CASSPSGGDTQYF. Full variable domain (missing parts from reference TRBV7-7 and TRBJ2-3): GAGVSQSPRYKVTKRGQDVTLRCDPISSHATLYWYQQALGQGPEFLTYFNYEAQPDKSGLPSDRFSAERPEGSISTLTIQRTEQRDSAMYRCASSPSGGDTQYFGPGTRLTVL.

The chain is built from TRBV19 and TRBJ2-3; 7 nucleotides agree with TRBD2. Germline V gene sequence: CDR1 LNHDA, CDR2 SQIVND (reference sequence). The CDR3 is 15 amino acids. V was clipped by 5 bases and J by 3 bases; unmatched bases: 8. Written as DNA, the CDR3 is TGTGCCAGTAGTCCGCGACTAGCTAGTACAGATACGCAGTATTTT. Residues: CASSPRLASTDTQYF.

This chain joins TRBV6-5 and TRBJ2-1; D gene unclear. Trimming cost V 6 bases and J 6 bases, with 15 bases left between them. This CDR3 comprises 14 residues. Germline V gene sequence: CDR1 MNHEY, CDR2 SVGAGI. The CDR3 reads CASRDKTTLNEQFF. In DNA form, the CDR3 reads TGTGCCAGCAGGGATAAGACAACCCTCAATGAGCAGTTCTTC.

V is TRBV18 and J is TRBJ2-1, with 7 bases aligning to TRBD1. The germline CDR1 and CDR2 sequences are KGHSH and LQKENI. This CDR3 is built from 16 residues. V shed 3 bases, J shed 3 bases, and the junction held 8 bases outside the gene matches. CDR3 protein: CASSPTGKGLYNEQFF. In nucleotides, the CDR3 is TGTGCCAGCTCACCGACAGGGAAAGGACTCTACAATGAGCAGTTCTTC.

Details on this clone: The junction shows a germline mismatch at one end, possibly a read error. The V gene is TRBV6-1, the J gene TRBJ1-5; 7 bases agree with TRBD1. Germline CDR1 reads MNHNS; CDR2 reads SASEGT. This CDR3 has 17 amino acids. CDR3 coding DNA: TGTGCCAGCAGGGAAGGACAGGACGGTTATAGCAATCAGCCCCAGCATTTT. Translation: CASREGQDGYSNQPQHF.

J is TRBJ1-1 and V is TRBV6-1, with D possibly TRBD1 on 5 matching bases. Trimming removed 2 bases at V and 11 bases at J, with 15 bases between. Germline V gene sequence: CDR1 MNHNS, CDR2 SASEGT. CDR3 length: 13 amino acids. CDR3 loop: CASSEYYRQKAFF. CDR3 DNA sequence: TGTGCCAGCAGTGAATATTATCGACAGAAGGCTTTCTTT.

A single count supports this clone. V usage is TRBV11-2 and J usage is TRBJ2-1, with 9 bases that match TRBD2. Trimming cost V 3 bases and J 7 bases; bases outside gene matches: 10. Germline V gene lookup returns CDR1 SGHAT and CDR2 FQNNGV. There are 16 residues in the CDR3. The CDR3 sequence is CASSFSGGTSMNEQFF. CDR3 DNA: TGTGCCAGCAGCTTTTCCGGTGGGACTAGCATGAATGAGCAGTTCTTC.

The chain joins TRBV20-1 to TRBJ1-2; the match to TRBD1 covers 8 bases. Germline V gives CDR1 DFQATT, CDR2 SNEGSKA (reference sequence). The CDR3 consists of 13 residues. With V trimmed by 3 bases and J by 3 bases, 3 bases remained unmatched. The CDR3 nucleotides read TGCAGTGCTAGTACGACAGGGGACTATGGCTACACCTTC. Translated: CSASTTGDYGYTF.

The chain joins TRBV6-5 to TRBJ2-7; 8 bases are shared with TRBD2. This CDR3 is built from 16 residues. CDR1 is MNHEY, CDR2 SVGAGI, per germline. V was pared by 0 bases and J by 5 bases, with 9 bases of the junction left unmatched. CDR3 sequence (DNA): TGTGCCAGCAGTTACTCAAGGAGCGGGGGATTCAACGAGCAGTACTTC. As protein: CASSYSRSGGFNEQYF.

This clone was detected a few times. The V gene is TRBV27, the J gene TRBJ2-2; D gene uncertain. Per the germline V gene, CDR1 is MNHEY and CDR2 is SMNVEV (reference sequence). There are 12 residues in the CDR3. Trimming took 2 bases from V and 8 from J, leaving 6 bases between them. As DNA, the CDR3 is TGTGCCAGCAGTTTAATAGCTGGGGAGCTGTTTTTT. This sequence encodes CASSLIAGELFF.

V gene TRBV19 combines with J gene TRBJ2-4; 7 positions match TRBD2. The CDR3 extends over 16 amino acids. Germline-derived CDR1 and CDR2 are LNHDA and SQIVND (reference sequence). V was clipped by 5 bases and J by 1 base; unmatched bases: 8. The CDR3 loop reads CASSLRGERAKNIQYF. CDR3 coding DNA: TGTGCCAGTAGTCTTCGGGGGGAACGGGCCAAAAACATTCAGTACTTC.